The 23 T cell receptor beta chains below all came from one sample that was sequenced in a study of Ad26.COV2.S vaccination and SARS-CoV-2 variants (dated by TCRdb to the early 2020s). According to the study, the label for this sample's treatment or condition signals: 19 received Ad26.COV2.S at low or high dose, single or two shots; about 5 received placebo; per-sample allocation not given. For vaccine and placebo recipients, repertoires were sequenced using samples collected on day 63 after the first injection. Receptor libraries were prepared by the immunoSEQ multiplex PCR assay. The source is immuneACCESS, and TCRdb retained only in-frame sequences with V and J called. Part of the clones is not carried over; for the studies checked, unresolved V genes explain less than half of this, and the remainder is unexplained. For this sample the table gives 500,000 or so clones, of which 89% were detected only once. The top ten clones comprise 2.5% of the sample.

This material consisted of peripheral blood, taken in a trial of Ad26.COV2.S vaccine versus placebo. These receptors all stem from a person aged 18 to 59 who received the Ad26.COV2.S COVID-19 vaccine or a placebo.

This clone was found once. The chain links TRBV6-1 to TRBJ1-6; no firm D call. Germline V gene data show CDR1 as MNHNS and CDR2 as SASEGT. The CDR3 runs 14 residues. With 4 bases removed from V and 0 bases from J, the gap between germline ends came to 4 bases. CDR3 sequence (DNA): TGTGCCAGCAGTGGTCGCTCCTATAATTCACCCCTCCACTTT. Translated: CASSGRSYNSPLHF.

This rearrangement joins TRBV7-2 to TRBJ2-1; 12 bases agree with TRBD2. CDR3 length: 17 amino acids. J was trimmed by 6 bases and V by 5 bases; bases with no gene match: 11. The V gene's germline CDR1 is SGHTA and CDR2 FQGNSA. The chain's CDR3 is CASSPTASGGASNEQFF. CDR3 nucleotides: TGTGCCAGCAGCCCCACCGCTAGCGGGGGGGCCAGCAATGAGCAGTTCTTC.

This chain uses TRBV4-2 with TRBJ2-7; D may be TRBD1 (5 bases). V lost 1 base and J 6 bases, leaving 13 bases between the germline ends. CDR1 and CDR2 (germline): LGHNA, YNFKEQ. The CDR3 runs 14 residues. CDR3 in DNA: TGTGCCAGCAGCCAAGGACCCACAGGTGGCGAGCAGTACTTC. This translates into CASSQGPTGGEQYF.

The chain carries TRBV7-2 and TRBJ1-1; 9 bases are shared with TRBD1. Germline V gene sequence: CDR1 SGHTA, CDR2 FQGNSA. This CDR3 contains 15 residues. Trimming took 5 bases from V and 8 from J; bases not matched to a gene: 12. CDR3 bases: TGTGCCAGCAGCCTTTGGACAGGGGCCGACAAAGAAGCTTTCTTT. Translated, it gives CASSLWTGADKEAFF.

The V and J genes are TRBV7-3 and TRBJ2-2; 8 bases fit TRBD2. The V and J ends lost 7 bases and 3 bases, in that order; junction bases with no gene match: 4. CDR3 length: 14 residues. The V gene's germline CDR1 is SGHTA and CDR2 FQGTGA. DNA for the CDR3: TGTGCCAGCAAACTAGCGGTTGACACCGGGGAGCTGTTTTTT. It specifies CASKLAVDTGELFF.

The chain joins TRBV5-5 to TRBJ2-5, with D possibly called TRBD1 or TRBD2 (5 bases each). Trimming pared 2 bases from V and 4 bases from J, leaving 18 bases between. The CDR3 runs 16 residues. Per the germline V gene, CDR1 is SGHKS and CDR2 is YYEKEE (reference sequence). The CDR3 DNA is TGTGCCAGCAGCTTAATCCGAGGGGCCGAGGGAGAGACCCAGTACTTC. This translates into CASSLIRGAEGETQYF.

The chain employs TRBV27 and TRBJ1-2; the D gene is possibly TRBD1 (5 bases). V was pared by 6 bases and J by 4 bases, with 12 bases between. CDR1 is MNHEY and CDR2 is SMNVEV in the germline V gene (reference sequence). CDR3 length equals 13 residues. This chain's CDR3 is CASSIDRLYGYTF. The CDR3 DNA reads as TGTGCCAGCAGCATCGACAGACTCTATGGCTACACCTTC.

This clone has a single count. Germline is not matched at one junction end, which may reflect a read error. The chain links TRBV28 to TRBJ2-1; D call uncertain. The CDR3 has 11 amino acids. The germline gives CDR1 MDHEN, CDR2 SYDVKM. The DNA of the CDR3 is TGTGCCAGCAGTTCCTCCAATGAGCAGTTCTTC. It specifies CASSSSNEQFF. The full variable domain, with the rest looked up from reference TRBV28 and TRBJ2-1, is DVKVTQSSRYLVKRTGEKVFLECVQDMDHENMFWYRQDPGLGLRLIYFSYDVKMKEKGDIPEGYSVSREKKERFSLILESASTNQTSMYLCASSSSNEQFFGPGTRLTVL.

This rearrangement joins TRBV25-1 to TRBJ2-6, with a possible D match to TRBD1 (6 bases). V was trimmed by 8 bases and J by 1 base, leaving 9 bases between them. Germline V gives CDR1 MGHDK, CDR2 SYGVNS. The CDR3 length is 14 residues. Here the CDR3 DNA reads TGTGCCAGCGGACAGTCATCTGGGGCCAACGTCCTGACTTTC. Encoded protein: CASGQSSGANVLTF.

This chain uses TRBV5-4 with TRBJ1-1; a weak D match, TRBD1 (5 bases). The CDR3 has 13 amino acids. Germline V gives CDR1 SGHNT, CDR2 YYREEE (reference sequence). V lost 4 bases, J lost 7 bases, and 14 bases lay in between. CDR3 region: CASSTSTGLEAFF. CDR3 bases: TGTGCCAGCAGCACCTCTACGGGGCTTGAAGCTTTCTTT.

There are a few counts of this clone. The J gene is TRBJ2-2, the V gene TRBV28; TRBD2 matches 11 bases. Germline assignment: CDR1 MDHEN and CDR2 SYDVKM. V shed 6 bases and J 3 bases; nucleotides not matched to a gene: 9. This CDR3 region has 17 residues. CDR3 nucleotides: TGTGCCAGCAGACTGGGTCCACTAGCGGGGGACACCGGGGAGCTGTTTTTT. Residues: CASRLGPLAGDTGELFF. Complete variable domain (other parts from reference TRBV28 and TRBJ2-2): DVKVTQSSRYLVKRTGEKVFLECVQDMDHENMFWYRQDPGLGLRLIYFSYDVKMKEKGDIPEGYSVSREKKERFSLILESASTNQTSMYLCASRLGPLAGDTGELFFGEGSRLTVL.

The V call is TRBV6-5, the J call TRBJ1-5; D not certain. This CDR3 contains 13 residues. Trimming pared 6 bases from V and 4 bases from J, leaving 10 bases between. Germline loops: CDR1 MNHEY, CDR2 SVGAGI. CDR3 in DNA: TGTGCCAGCAGAGGAGGACGTAATCAGCCCCAGCATTTT. Its protein product is CASRGGRNQPQHF.

The gene calls are TRBV5-1 and TRBJ2-5, with a tentative D call TRBD2 (7 bases). The CDR3 totals 15 residues. V dropped 0 bases and J dropped 5 bases, with 14 bases sitting between them. Germline V gene sequence: CDR1 SGHRS, CDR2 YFSETQ. CDR3 protein: CASSLVLRGGETQYF. The CDR3 DNA is TGCGCCAGCAGCTTGGTGTTGAGGGGGGGCGAGACCCAGTACTTC.

In this sample, this clone turned up a few times. The gene calls are TRBV7-9 and TRBJ2-2, with D maybe TRBD1 (8 bases). Germline V gives CDR1 SEHNR, CDR2 FQNEAQ (reference sequence). This CDR3 contains 15 residues. Between the trimmed V and J ends, which lost 6 bases and 3 bases, there was a span of 14 bases. CDR3 in DNA: TGTGCCAGCAGGCGGACAGGGAGGGACACCGGGGAGCTGTTTTTT. The encoded protein is CASRRTGRDTGELFF. Full variable domain (missing parts from reference TRBV7-9 and TRBJ2-2): DTGVSQNPRHKITKRGQNVTFRCDPISEHNRLYWYRQTLGQGPEFLTYFQNEAQLEKSRLLSDRFSAERPKGSFSTLEIQRTEQGDSAMYLCASRRTGRDTGELFFGEGSRLTVL.

A single count supports this clone. The chain uses TRBV5-1 and TRBJ1-1; TRBD1 is a possible D gene (5 bases). The V gene lost 0 bases and the J gene lost 2 bases, with 11 bases spanning the gap. Per germline, CDR1 SGHRS and CDR2 YFSETQ. CDR3 length: 15 amino acids. In DNA, the CDR3 is TGCGCCAGCAGCTTGGTCGGGGCTACAAACACTGAAGCTTTCTTT. This encodes CASSLVGATNTEAFF.

V and J are TRBV4-2 and TRBJ2-1, with TRBD1 matching over 9 bases. The ends lost 0 bases at V and 8 bases at J; junction bases unmatched: 8. The CDR3 contains 16 residues. The V gene's germline CDR1 is LGHNA and CDR2 YNFKEQ. The CDR3 reads CASSQDTGQGFDEQFF. For the CDR3, the DNA is TGTGCCAGCAGCCAAGATACTGGACAGGGGTTCGATGAGCAGTTCTTC.

The chain employs TRBV7-9 and TRBJ2-1, with 12 bases aligning to TRBD2. This CDR3 has 16 residues. The V and J ends lost 3 bases and 5 bases, in that order; junction bases with no gene match: 5. Germline V lookup: CDR1 SEHNR, CDR2 FQNEAQ (reference sequence). CDR3 sequence (DNA): TGTGCCAGCAGCTTCTCGACTAGCGGGAGCGACAATGAGCAGTTCTTC. This translates into CASSFSTSGSDNEQFF.

The chain recombines TRBV18 with TRBJ2-7, with D unclear. The V and J ends lost 1 base and 2 bases respectively, with 9 bases between them. Germline values: CDR1 KGHSH, CDR2 LQKENI. This CDR3 has 14 amino acids. The DNA of the CDR3 is TGTGCCAGCTCACCACGAACCGGCCCCTACGAGCAGTACGTC. This sequence encodes CASSPRTGPYEQYV.

The V gene is TRBV5-1, the J gene TRBJ2-5, with D possibly called TRBD1 or TRBD2 (5 bases each). This CDR3 is 14 amino acids long. V was trimmed by 0 bases and J by 7 bases, leaving 13 bases between them. Germline CDR1 and CDR2: SGHRS and YFSETQ. CDR3 amino acids: CASSLGDVGRTQYF. As DNA, the CDR3 is TGCGCCAGCAGCTTGGGGGACGTCGGAAGGACCCAGTACTTC.

This rearrangement joins TRBV6-2 or TRBV6-3 to TRBJ2-3, with TRBD2 matching over 8 bases. Germline V gene lookup returns CDR1 MNHEY and CDR2 SVGEGT. The V and J ends lost 6 bases and 7 bases, in that order; junction bases with no gene match: 6. This CDR3 region has 13 residues. The CDR3, as DNA: TGTGCCAGCAGCTCGGGGGGGGTTCATACGCAGTATTTT. Protein product: CASSSGGVHTQYF.

The CDR3 region has the DNA TGCGCCAGCAGCTTGGGAGGATTGAACACTGAAGCTTTCTTT. Its translation is CASSLGGLNTEAFF. The V gene is TRBV5-1, the J gene TRBJ1-1; no clear D. The length of the CDR3 is 14 residues. CDR1 and CDR2 from the germline V gene are SGHRS and YFSETQ. The V end was cut by 0 bases, the J end by 0 bases, with 6 bases between.

This clone was seen just once. The rearrangement joins TRBV10-3 to TRBJ1-1; 11 bases match TRBD1. The CDR3 extends over 16 amino acids. Trimming took 4 bases from V and 5 from J; bases not matched to a gene: 9. Per the germline V gene, CDR1 is ENHRY and CDR2 is SYGVKD. The CDR3 DNA reads as TGTGCCATCAGTGTTTGGACAGGGGGCTCGAAGACTGAAGCTTTCTTT. It yields the protein CAISVWTGGSKTEAFF.

CDR3 nucleotide sequence: TGCAGTGCTGGGGAGCAGTTCTTC. Translating gives CSAGEQFF. J is TRBJ2-1 and V is TRBV20-1; D gene ambiguous. V was clipped by 5 bases and J by 10 bases, with 3 bases between them. The CDR3 consists of 8 residues. CDR1 is DFQATT, CDR2 SNEGSKA, per germline (reference sequence).